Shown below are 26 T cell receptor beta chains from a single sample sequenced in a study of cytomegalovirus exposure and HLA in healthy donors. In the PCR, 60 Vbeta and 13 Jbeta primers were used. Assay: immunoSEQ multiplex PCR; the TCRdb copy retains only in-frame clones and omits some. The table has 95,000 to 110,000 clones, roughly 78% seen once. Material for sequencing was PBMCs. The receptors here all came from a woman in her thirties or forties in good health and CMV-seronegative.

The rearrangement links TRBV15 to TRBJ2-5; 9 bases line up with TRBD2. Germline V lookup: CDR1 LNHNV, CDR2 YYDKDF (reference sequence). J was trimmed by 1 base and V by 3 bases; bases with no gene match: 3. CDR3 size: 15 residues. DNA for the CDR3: TGTGCCACCAGCAGTCCGCGGGAGGGCCAAGAGACCCAGTACTTC. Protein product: CATSSPREGQETQYF.

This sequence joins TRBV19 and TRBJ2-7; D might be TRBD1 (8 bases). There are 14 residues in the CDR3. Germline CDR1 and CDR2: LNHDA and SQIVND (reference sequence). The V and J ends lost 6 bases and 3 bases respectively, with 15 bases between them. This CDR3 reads CASSLQGGIYEQYF. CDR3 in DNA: TGTGCCAGTAGCCTACAGGGGGGGATCTACGAGCAGTACTTC.

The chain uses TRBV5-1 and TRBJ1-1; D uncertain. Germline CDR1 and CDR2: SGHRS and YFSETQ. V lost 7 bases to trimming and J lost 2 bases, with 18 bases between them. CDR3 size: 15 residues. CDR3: CASSLRGLVNTEAFF. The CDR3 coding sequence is TGCGCCAGCTCCCTTCGGGGATTAGTTAACACTGAAGCTTTCTTT. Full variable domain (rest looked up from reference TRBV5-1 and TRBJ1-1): KAGVTQTPRYLIKTRGQQVTLSCSPISGHRSVSWYQQTPGQGLQFLFEYFSETQRNKGNFPGRFSGRQFSNSRSEMNVSTLELGDSALYLCASSLRGLVNTEAFFGQGTRLTVV.

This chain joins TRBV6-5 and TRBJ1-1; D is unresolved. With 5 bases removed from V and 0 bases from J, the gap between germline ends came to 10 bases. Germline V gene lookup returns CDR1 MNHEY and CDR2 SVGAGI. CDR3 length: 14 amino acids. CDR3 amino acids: CASSHRSMNTEAFF. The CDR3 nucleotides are TGTGCCAGCAGTCACAGATCCATGAACACTGAAGCTTTCTTT.

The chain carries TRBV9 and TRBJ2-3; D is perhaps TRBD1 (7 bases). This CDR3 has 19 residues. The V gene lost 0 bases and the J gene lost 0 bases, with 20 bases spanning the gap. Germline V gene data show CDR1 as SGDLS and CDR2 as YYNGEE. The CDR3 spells CASSVVGGRGTASTDTQYF. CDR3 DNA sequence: TGTGCCAGCAGCGTAGTCGGGGGACGCGGGACAGCGAGCACAGATACGCAGTATTTT. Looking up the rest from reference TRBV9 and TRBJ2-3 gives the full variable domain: DSGVTQTPKHLITATGQRVTLRCSPRSGDLSVYWYQQSLDQGLQFLIQYYNGEERAKGNILERFSAQQFPDLHSELNLSSLELGDSALYFCASSVVGGRGTASTDTQYFGPGTRLTVL.

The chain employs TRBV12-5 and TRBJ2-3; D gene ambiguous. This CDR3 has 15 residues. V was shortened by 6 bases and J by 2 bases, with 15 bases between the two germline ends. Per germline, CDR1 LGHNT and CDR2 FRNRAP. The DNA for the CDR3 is TGTGCTAGTGGCCCGTCAGGCGATGTCACAGATACGCAGTATTTT. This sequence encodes CASGPSGDVTDTQYF.

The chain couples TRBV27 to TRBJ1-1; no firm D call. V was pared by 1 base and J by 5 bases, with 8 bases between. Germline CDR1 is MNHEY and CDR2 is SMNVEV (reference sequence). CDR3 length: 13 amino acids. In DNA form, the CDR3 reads TGTGCCAGCAGTTTATACATGCAAACTGAAGCTTTCTTT. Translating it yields CASSLYMQTEAFF.

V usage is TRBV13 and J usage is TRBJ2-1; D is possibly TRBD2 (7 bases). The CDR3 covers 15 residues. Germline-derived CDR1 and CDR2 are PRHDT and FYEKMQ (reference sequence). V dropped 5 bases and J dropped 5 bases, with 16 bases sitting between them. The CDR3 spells CASSISAGANNEQFF. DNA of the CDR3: TGTGCCAGCAGCATCTCGGCGGGGGCGAACAATGAGCAGTTCTTC.

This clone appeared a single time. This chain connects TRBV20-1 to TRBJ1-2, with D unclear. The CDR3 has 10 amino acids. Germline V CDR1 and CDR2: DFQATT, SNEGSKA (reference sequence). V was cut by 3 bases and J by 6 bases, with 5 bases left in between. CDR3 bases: TGCAGTGCTAGTCGGGATGGCTACACCTTC. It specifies CSASRDGYTF.

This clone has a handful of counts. The CDR3 nucleotides are TGTGCCAGCAGCCAAGAAGCCACGGGACACCCAGAGACCCAGTACTTC. Its translation: CASSQEATGHPETQYF. The V call is TRBV4-2, the J call TRBJ2-5, with a weak D call TRBD1 (6 bases). CDR3 size: 16 residues. Germline V gene data show CDR1 as LGHNA and CDR2 as YNFKEQ. V was cut by 0 bases and J by 4 bases, with 15 bases left in between.

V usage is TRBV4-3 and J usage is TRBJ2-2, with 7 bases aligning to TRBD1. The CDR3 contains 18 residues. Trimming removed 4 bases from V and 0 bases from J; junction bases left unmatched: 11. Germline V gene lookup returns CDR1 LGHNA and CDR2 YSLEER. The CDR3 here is CASSPQTSRGTNTGELFF. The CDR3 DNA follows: TGCGCCAGCAGCCCACAGACGAGCAGGGGGACGAACACCGGGGAGCTGTTTTTT.

CDR3 sequence reads: CASSNQGGMGNEQFF. CDR3 DNA sequence: TGTGCCAGCAGCAATCAGGGAGGGATGGGTAATGAGCAGTTCTTC. The chain uses TRBV9 and TRBJ2-1; 7 bases are a match to TRBD2. CDR1 is SGDLS and CDR2 is YYNGEE in the germline V gene. The CDR3 contains 15 residues. The ends lost 4 bases at V and 7 bases at J; junction bases unmatched: 11. Full variable domain (outside the CDR3, taken from reference TRBV9 and TRBJ2-1): DSGVTQTPKHLITATGQRVTLRCSPRSGDLSVYWYQQSLDQGLQFLIQYYNGEERAKGNILERFSAQQFPDLHSELNLSSLELGDSALYFCASSNQGGMGNEQFFGPGTRLTVL.

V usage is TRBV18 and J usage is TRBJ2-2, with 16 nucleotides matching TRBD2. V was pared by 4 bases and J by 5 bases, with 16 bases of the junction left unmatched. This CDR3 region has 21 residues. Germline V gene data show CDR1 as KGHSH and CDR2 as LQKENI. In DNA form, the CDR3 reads TGTGCCAGCTCACTCTTTCTCCCGGGACTAGCGGGAGGGCGGGGTACCGGGGAGCTGTTTTTT. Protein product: CASSLFLPGLAGGRGTGELFF.

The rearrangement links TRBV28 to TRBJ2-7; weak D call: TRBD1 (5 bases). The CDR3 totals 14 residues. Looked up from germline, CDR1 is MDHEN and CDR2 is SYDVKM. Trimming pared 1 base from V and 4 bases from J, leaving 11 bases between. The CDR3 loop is CASSLLGAGYEQYF. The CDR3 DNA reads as TGTGCCAGCAGTTTATTGGGCGCAGGGTACGAGCAGTACTTC.

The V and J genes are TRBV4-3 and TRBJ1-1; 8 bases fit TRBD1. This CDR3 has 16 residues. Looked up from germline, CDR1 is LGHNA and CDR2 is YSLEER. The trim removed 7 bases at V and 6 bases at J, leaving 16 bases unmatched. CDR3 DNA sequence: TGCGCCAGCACCGACAGGGGTATACTTGGGACTTCTGAAGCTTTCTTT. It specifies CASTDRGILGTSEAFF.

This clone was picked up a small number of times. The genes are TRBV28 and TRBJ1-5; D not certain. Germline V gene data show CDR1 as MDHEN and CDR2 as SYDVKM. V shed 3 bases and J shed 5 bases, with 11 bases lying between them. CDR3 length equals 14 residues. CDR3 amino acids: CASSFETLHQPQHF. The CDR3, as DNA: TGTGCCAGCAGTTTTGAGACTTTACATCAGCCCCAGCATTTT. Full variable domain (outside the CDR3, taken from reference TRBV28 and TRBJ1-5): DVKVTQSSRYLVKRTGEKVFLECVQDMDHENMFWYRQDPGLGLRLIYFSYDVKMKEKGDIPEGYSVSREKKERFSLILESASTNQTSMYLCASSFETLHQPQHFGDGTRLSIL.

CDR3 amino acids: CASSSWTSGRATDTQYF. The CDR3 bases are TGTGCCAGCAGCTCATGGACTAGCGGGAGGGCCACAGATACGCAGTATTTT. The V and J genes are TRBV9 and TRBJ2-3; TRBD2 aligns across 15 bases. J was trimmed by 2 bases and V by 4 bases; bases with no gene match: 5. CDR1 is SGDLS and CDR2 is YYNGEE in the germline V gene. This CDR3 contains 17 residues.

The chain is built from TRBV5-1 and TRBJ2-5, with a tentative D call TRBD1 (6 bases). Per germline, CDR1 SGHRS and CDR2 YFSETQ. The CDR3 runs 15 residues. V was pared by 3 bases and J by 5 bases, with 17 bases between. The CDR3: CASSSVWGREETQYF. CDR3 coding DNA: TGCGCCAGCAGCTCCGTCTGGGGGCGCGAGGAGACCCAGTACTTC.

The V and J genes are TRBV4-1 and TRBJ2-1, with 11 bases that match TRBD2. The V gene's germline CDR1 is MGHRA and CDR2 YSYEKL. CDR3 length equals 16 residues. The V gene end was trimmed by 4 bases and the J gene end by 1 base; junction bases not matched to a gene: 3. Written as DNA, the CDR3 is TGCGCCAGCAGCCCCAGACTAGCGGGATCCTACAATGAGCAGTTCTTC. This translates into CASSPRLAGSYNEQFF.

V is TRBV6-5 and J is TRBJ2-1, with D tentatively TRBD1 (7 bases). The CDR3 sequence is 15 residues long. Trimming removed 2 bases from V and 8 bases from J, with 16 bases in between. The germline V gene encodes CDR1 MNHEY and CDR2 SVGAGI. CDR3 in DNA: TGTGCCAGCAGTTACCAGGGGGGTTTCAGGGATGAGCAGTTCTTC. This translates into CASSYQGGFRDEQFF.

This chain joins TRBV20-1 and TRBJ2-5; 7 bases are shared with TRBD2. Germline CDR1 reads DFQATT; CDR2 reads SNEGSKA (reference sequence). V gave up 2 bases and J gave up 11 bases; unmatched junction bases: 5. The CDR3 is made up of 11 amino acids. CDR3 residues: CSARPSGPQYF. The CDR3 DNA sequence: TGCAGTGCTAGACCTAGCGGCCCTCAGTACTTC.

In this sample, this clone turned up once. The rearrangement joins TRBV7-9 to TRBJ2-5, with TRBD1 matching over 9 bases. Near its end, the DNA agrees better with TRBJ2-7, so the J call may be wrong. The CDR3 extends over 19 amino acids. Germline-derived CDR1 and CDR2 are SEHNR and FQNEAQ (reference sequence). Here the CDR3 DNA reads TGTGCCAGCAGCTTAGTGGACGGGACAGGGTTCTATAGCTCCTACGAGCAGTACTTC. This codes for CASSLVDGTGFYSSYEQYF.

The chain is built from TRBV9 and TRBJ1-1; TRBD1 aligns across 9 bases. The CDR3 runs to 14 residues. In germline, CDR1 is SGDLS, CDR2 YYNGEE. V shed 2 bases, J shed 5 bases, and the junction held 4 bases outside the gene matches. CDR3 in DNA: TGTGCCAGCAGCGTCGGACAGGGGAGGACTGAAGCTTTCTTT. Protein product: CASSVGQGRTEAFF.

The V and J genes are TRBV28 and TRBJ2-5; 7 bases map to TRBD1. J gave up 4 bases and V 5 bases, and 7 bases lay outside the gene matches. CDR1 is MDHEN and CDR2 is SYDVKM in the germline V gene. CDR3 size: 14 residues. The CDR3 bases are TGTGCCAGCAGTCCCCGAGGGGGCCTAGAGACCCAGTACTTC. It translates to CASSPRGGLETQYF.

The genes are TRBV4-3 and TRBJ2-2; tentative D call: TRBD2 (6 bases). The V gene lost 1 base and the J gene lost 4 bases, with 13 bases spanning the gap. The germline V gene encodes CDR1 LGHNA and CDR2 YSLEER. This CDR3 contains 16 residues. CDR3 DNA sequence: TGCGCCAGCAGCCAAGCCGCGGGGTGGGGCACCGGGGAGCTGTTTTTT. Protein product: CASSQAAGWGTGELFF.

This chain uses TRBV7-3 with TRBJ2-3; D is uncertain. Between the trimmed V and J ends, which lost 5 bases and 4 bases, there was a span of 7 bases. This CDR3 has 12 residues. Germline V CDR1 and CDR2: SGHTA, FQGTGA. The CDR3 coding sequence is TGTGCCAGCAGCAGCTTCCCAGATACGCAGTATTTT. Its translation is CASSSFPDTQYF.